The clone carrying this TCR beta chain was seen only a few times. No antigen is known for it. The PCR ran on 60 Vbeta and 13 Jbeta primers. In the study's own analysis: Counted up in a later analysis, unique TCR beta chains came to some 82 million, with some 11 million shared. The protocol was immunoSEQ multiplex PCR, while the TCRdb copy is restricted to in-frame clones and leaves out a portion. V, J and clone size derive from that table, while D and trimming were established from the DNA sequence. The profile covers about 110,000 clones, with 74% appearing a single time and roughly 2.5% taken by the ten largest. This sample is drawn from a study of cytomegalovirus exposure and HLA in healthy donors. Overall study: There were 117 million unique TCR beta sequences, drawn from some 180 million T cells, in an earlier analysis.

V trimming: 8 bases; J trimming: 6 bases; junction bases outside the gene matches: 7. In germline, CDR1 is MNHEY, CDR2 SMNVEV (reference sequence). This CDR3 comprises 13 residues. Broader study findings: The only immune exposure information that was available was CMV serostatus. In vitro, three CMV-associated chains proved specific for CMV antigens.

The sequenced material came from PBMCs. The rearrangement uses TRBV27 and TRBJ2-3, with TRBD1 matching over 8 bases. This TCR was sampled from a man aged 45-65 years in good health and CMV-seropositive. CDR3 protein: CASQGAGLDTQYF. In nucleotides, the CDR3 is TGTGCCAGCCAGGGGGCGGGCCTGGATACGCAGTATTTT.